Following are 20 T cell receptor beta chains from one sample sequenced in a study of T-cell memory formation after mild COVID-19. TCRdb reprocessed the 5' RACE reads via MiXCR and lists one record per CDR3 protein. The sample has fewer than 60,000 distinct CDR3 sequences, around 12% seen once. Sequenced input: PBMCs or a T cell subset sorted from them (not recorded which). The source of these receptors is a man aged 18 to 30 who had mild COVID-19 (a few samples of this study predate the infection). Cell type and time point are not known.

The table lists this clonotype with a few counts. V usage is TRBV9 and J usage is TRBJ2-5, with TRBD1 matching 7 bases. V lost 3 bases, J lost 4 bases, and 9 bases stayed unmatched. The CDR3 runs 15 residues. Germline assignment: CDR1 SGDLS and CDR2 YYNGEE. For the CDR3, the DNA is TGTGCCAGCAGCGGACAGGGTTTCGTTGCAGAGACCCAGTACTTC. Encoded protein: CASSGQGFVAETQYF.

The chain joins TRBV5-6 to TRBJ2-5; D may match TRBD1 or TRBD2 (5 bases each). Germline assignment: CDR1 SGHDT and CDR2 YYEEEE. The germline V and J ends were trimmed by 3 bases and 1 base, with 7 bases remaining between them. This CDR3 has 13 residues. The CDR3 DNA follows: TGTGCCAGCAGCTATGGGACCCAAGAGACCCAGTACTTC. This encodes CASSYGTQETQYF.

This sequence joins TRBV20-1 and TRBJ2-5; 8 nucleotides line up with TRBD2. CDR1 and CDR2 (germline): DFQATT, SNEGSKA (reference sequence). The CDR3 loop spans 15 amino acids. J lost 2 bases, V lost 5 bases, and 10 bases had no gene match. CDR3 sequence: CSALDAGGPQETQYF. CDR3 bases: TGCAGTGCTCTTGATGCGGGGGGACCACAAGAGACCCAGTACTTC.

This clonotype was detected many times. CDR3 sequence: CASSPGLVGTGELFF. The CDR3 DNA reads as TGTGCCAGCAGTCCGGGACTAGTTGGAACCGGGGAGCTGTTTTTT. The chain joins TRBV27 to TRBJ2-2; TRBD2 matches at 8 bases. The CDR3 covers 15 residues. The J segment lost 5 bases and the V segment lost 5 bases, leaving 7 bases of the junction unmatched. The germline V gene encodes CDR1 MNHEY and CDR2 SMNVEV (reference sequence).

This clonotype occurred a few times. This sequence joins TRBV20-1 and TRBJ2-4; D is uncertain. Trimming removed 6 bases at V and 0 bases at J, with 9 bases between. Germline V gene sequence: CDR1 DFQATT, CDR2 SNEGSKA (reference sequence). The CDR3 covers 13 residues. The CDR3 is CSAKELAKNIQYF. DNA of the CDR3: TGCAGTGCAAAGGAACTAGCCAAAAACATTCAGTACTTC.

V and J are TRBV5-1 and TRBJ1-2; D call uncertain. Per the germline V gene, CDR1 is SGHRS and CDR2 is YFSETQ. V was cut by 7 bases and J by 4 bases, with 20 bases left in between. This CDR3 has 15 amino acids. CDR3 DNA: TGCGCCAGCCACAGAGAAGCCGGGTCCTTCTATGGCTACACCTTC. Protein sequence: CASHREAGSFYGYTF.

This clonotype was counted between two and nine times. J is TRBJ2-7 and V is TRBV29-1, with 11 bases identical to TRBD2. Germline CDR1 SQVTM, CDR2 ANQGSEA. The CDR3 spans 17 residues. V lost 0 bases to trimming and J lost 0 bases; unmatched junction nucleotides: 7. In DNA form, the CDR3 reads TGCAGCGTTGAAGAACTAGCGGGGGTCTTGAGCTCCTACGAGCAGTACGTC. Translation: CSVEELAGVLSSYEQYV.

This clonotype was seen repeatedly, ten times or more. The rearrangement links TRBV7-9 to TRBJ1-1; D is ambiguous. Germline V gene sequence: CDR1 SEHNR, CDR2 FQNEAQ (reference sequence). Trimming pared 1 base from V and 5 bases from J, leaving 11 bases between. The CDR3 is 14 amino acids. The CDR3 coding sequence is TGTGCCAGCAGCTTAGATCCCGTAGGGACTGAAGCTTTCTTT. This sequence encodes CASSLDPVGTEAFF.

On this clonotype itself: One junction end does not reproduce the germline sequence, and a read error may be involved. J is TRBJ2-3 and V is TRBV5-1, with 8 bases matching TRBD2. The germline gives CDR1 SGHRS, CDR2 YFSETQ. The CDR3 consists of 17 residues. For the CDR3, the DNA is TGCGCCAGCAGCTTGGCCCTCTCGGGGGGGCGGGAGGATAAGCAGTATTTT. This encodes CASSLALSGGREDKQYF.

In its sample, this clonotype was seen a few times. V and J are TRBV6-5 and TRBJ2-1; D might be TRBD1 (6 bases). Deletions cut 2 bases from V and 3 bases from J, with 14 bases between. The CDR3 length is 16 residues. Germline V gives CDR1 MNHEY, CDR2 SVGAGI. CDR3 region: CASSYGFGGHYNEQFF. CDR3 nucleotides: TGTGCCAGCAGTTACGGGTTTGGGGGCCACTACAATGAGCAGTTCTTC.

CDR3 region: CASSQVHGEQFF. The CDR3 region has the DNA TGTGCCAGCAGCCAAGTACACGGGGAGCAGTTCTTC. This sequence joins TRBV4-2 and TRBJ2-1, with D unclear. Germline V gene sequence: CDR1 LGHNA, CDR2 YNFKEQ. V dropped 1 base and J dropped 10 bases, with 8 bases sitting between them. The CDR3 totals 12 residues.

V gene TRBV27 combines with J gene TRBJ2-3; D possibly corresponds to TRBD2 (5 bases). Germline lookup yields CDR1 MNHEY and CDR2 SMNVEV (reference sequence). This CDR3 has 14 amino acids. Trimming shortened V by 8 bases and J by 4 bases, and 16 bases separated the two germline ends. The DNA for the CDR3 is TGTGCCAGCCGACGTCCTGGAGGCGCAGATACGCAGTATTTT. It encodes CASRRPGGADTQYF.

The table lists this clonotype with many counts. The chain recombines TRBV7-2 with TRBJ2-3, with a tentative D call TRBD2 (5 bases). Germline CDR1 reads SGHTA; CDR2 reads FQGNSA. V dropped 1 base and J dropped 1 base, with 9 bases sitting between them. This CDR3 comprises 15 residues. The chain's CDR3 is CASSLGTPRTDTQYF. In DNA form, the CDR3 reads TGTGCCAGCAGCTTAGGGACTCCCCGCACAGATACGCAGTATTTT.

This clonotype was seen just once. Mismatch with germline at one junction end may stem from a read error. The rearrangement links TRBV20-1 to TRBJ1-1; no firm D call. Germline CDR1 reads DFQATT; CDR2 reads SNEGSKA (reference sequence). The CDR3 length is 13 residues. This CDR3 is CSATAGQNTEALF. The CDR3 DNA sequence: TGCAGTGCTACGGCAGGTCAGAACACTGAAGCTCTCTTT.

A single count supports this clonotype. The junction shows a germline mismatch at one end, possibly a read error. CDR3 residues: CARSFGQGNQPQHF. CDR3 nucleotides: TGTGCCAGAAGTTTTGGACAGGGCAATCAGCCCCAGCATTTT. The V gene is TRBV27, the J gene TRBJ1-5, with 7 bases matching TRBD1. CDR1 MNHEY and CDR2 SMNVEV come from the germline V gene (reference sequence). The CDR3 extends over 14 amino acids.

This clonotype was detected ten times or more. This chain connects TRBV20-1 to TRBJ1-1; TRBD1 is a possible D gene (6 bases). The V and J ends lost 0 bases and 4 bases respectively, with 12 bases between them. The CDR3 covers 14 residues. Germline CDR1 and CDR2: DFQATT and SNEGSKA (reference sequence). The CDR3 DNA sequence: TGCAGTGCTAGAGATCCGGACAGAATCACTGAAGCTTTCTTT. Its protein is CSARDPDRITEAFF.

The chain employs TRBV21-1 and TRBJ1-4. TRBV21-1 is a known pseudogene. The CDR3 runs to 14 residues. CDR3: CARSLSATNEKLFF. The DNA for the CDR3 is TGTGCCAGATCCTTATCCGCAACTAATGAAAAACTGTTTTTT.

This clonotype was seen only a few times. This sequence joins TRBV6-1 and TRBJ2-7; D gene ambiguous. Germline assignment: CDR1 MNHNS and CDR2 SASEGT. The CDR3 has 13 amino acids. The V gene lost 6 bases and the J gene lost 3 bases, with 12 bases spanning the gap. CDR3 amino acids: CASRENSFYEQYF. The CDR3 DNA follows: TGTGCCAGCAGGGAAAACAGTTTCTACGAGCAGTACTTC.

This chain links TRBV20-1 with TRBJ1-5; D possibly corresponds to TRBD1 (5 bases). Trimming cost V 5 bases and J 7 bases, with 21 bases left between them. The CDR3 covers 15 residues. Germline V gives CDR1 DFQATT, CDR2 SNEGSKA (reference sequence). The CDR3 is CSADGHPRINQPQHF. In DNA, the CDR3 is TGCAGTGCTGACGGACACCCCCGTATTAACCAGCCCCAGCATTTT.

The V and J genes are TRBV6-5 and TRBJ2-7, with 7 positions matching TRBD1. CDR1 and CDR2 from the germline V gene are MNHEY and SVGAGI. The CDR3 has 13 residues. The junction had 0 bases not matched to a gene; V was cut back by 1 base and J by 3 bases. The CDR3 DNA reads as TGTGCCAGCAGTTACTACAGGGGCTACGAGCAGTACTTC. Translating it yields CASSYYRGYEQYF.